A selection of T cell receptor beta chains follows, all from one sample in a study of lymphopenia after photon versus proton radiotherapy. Some clones are missing from TCRdb's copy, which holds only in-frame ones; the method was immunoSEQ multiplex PCR. The sample contains roughly 150,000 clones, less than 90% of which appear only once. Sequencing used peripheral blood, obtained from a patient treated with photon-based radiotherapy. The receptors derive from a man aged 50 to 60 with gastric cancer. CDR3s include the opening cysteine and the closing phenylalanine or tryptophan. D genes are given only for firm matches. Clone sizes are given selectively: once, few, many, or a class where the clone is expanded.

>TRBV30|NA|TRBJ1-5|NA
TGTGCCTGGAGTGCTGGTAGGGATCAGCCCCAGCATTTT
CAWSAGRDQPQHF
>TRBV13|NA|TRBJ2-3|NA
TGTGCCAGCACGGGGACAAGGGGGGGTAATACGCAGTATTTT
CASTGTRGGNTQYF
>TRBV7-3|TRBD1|TRBJ1-1|NA
TGTGCCAGCAGCTTAAAAGGGGGCGCTGAAGCTTTCTTT
CASSLKGGAEAFF
>TRBV7-2|NA|TRBJ2-1|few
TGTGCCAGCAGCTTATCTGCTGATAGCTCCTACAATGAGCAGTTCTTC
CASSLSADSSYNEQFF
>TRBV19|TRBD2|TRBJ2-7|NA
TGTGCCAGTACCCCGGGGGGAGCAGGAAACTACGAGCAGTACTTC
CASTPGGAGNYEQYF
>TRBV19|NA|TRBJ1-2|once
TGTGCCAGTAGTGCCTTGGGGGATCGGGACTATGGCTACACCTTC
CASSALGDRDYGYTF
>TRBV15|TRBD1|TRBJ2-3|once
TGTGCCACCAGCCGATCCATTACCGCCGGGACAGGGGGCACAGATACGCAGTATTTT
CATSRSITAGTGGTDTQYF
>TRBV18|TRBD1|TRBJ1-1|NA
TGTGCCAGCTCACCCGGGACAGGGTTGGACACTGAAGCTTTCTTT
CASSPGTGLDTEAFF
>TRBV6-5|TRBD1|TRBJ1-5|few
TGTGCCAGCAGTTTGACCGGGACAGGTGATCAGCCCCAGCATTTT
CASSLTGTGDQPQHF
>TRBV29-1|TRBD1|TRBJ2-1|NA
TGCAGCGAACAGACAGGGATTTACAATGAGCAGTTCTTC
CSEQTGIYNEQFF
>TRBV6-5|TRBD2|TRBJ2-7|NA
TGTGCCAGCAGTTACAGGGGACTAGCCTACGAGCAGTACTTC
CASSYRGLAYEQYF
>TRBV30|TRBD1|TRBJ1-2|NA
TGTGCCTGGAGTCCCGACAGGGTTAATGGCTACACCTTC
CAWSPDRVNGYTF
>TRBV28|NA|TRBJ1-5|NA
TGTGCCAGCAGGGATTCCGGGGGCAATCAGCCCCAGCATTTT
CASRDSGGNQPQHF
>TRBV5-1|TRBD1|TRBJ2-2|NA
TGCGCCAGCAGCCCGGACAGGGTGGGCACCGGGGAGCTGTTTTTT
CASSPDRVGTGELFF
>TRBV13|NA|TRBJ1-2|NA
TGTGCCAGCAGCCCCGGGAGGAATCGAAATTGGGGCTACACCTTC
CASSPGRNRNWGYTF
>TRBV5-6|NA|TRBJ1-5|NA
TGTGCCAGCAGCAGATACCAGGGTAGCAATCAGCCCCAGCATTTT
CASSRYQGSNQPQHF
>TRBV30|NA|TRBJ1-3|NA
TGTGCCTGGAGGAGGGGGGCAAGCTCTGGAAACACCATATATTTT
CAWRRGASSGNTIYF
>TRBV18|NA|TRBJ2-7|once
TGTGCCAGCTCAGTACACAAAAACGACGAGCAGTACTTC
CASSVHKNDEQYF
>TRBV11-1|NA|TRBJ1-3|NA
TGTGCCAGCAGCCCCCATACCGGAAACACCATATATTTT
CASSPHTGNTIYF
>TRBV4-2|TRBD2|TRBJ2-7|NA
TGTGCCAGCAGCCCGATTAGCGGGAGCTCCTACGAGCAGTACTTC
CASSPISGSSYEQYF
>TRBV7-2|NA|TRBJ2-1|NA
TGTGCCAGCAGCTTAGTGCAGGCGGCGTACAATGAGCAGTTCTTC
CASSLVQAAYNEQFF
>TRBV5-4|TRBD2|TRBJ2-3|NA
TGTGCCAGCAGCTTGCGTACTAGCGGGGGGCGGGCGCAGTATTTT
CASSLRTSGGRAQYF
>TRBV6-6|TRBD2|TRBJ2-7|once
TGTGCCAGCACCACAACCGGGACTAGTTTGTACGAGCAGTACTTC
CASTTTGTSLYEQYF
>TRBV28|NA|TRBJ1-2|NA
TGTGCCAGCAGTTTGCCGGGTAACTATGGCTACACCTTC
CASSLPGNYGYTF
>TRBV28|TRBD1|TRBJ2-7|NA
TGTGCCAGCACCCGCGGGACAGGGTCCCCATCCTCAACTGGGGAGCAGTACTTC
CASTRGTGSPSSTGEQYF
>TRBV2|TRBD1|TRBJ2-5|NA
TGTGCCAGCAGTGAAGGGACAGGGGGCAATTCGGAGACCCAGTACTTC
CASSEGTGGNSETQYF
>TRBV5-4|TRBD2|TRBJ2-3|NA
TGTGCCAGCAGCGGGGGTGGACTAGCGGGAGCAGATACGCAGTATTTT
CASSGGGLAGADTQYF
>TRBV29-1|NA|TRBJ2-1|NA
TGCAGCGTTGACGCGGGGAGCTCCTACAATGAGCAGTTCTTC
CSVDAGSSYNEQFF
>TRBV14|TRBD1|TRBJ2-7|NA
TGTGCCAGCAACCGGGACAGGGGTTACGAGCAGTACTTC
CASNRDRGYEQYF
>TRBV6-6|NA|TRBJ1-5|NA
TGTGCCAGCAGTTCTGCGGGCAGTAGCAATCAGCCCCAGCATTTT
CASSSAGSSNQPQHF
>TRBV4-1|NA|TRBJ1-5|NA
TGCGCCAGCAGCCAAGGCGAGGCGCAGGGTAATCAGCCCCAGCATTTT
CASSQGEAQGNQPQHF
>TRBV7-9|TRBD1|TRBJ1-4|NA
TGTGCCAGCAACCCGGGACAGGGAAATGAAAAACTGTTTTTT
CASNPGQGNEKLFF
>TRBV28|NA|TRBJ2-7|NA
TGTGCCAGCAGTTCCCGGGGGGAGCAGTACTTC
CASSSRGEQYF
>TRBV6-4|NA|TRBJ1-1|NA
TGTGCCAGCAGGCCTGAGGGGAGGAGTGAAGCTTTCTTT
CASRPEGRSEAFF
>TRBV30|NA|TRBJ2-1|NA
TGTGCCTGGAGTCCGCCGGTTTTAAGTACGGATGAGCAGTTCTTC
CAWSPPVLSTDEQFF
>TRBV11-2|TRBD1|TRBJ2-5|NA
TGTGCCAGCAGCCGGGACAGCTTCCCCCCCGACCAGTACTTC
CASSRDSFPPDQYF
>TRBV6-5|TRBD2|TRBJ2-3|NA
TGTGCCAGCAGCTCCCTAGCGGGAGGGACAGATACGCAGTATTTT
CASSSLAGGTDTQYF
>TRBV7-2|TRBD1|TRBJ1-4|NA
TGTGCCAGCAGCTGGACAGGGGGCAATGAAAAACTGTTTTTT
CASSWTGGNEKLFF
>TRBV4-1|TRBD2|TRBJ2-2|once
TGCGCCAGCAGCCAAGATCCCCAGGGCTGGACTAGCGCGGCCGGGGAGCTGTTTTTT
CASSQDPQGWTSAAGELFF
>TRBV6-5|TRBD2|TRBJ2-7|once
TGTGCCAGCACACTTACTAGCGGGAGCTCCGAGCAGTACTTC
CASTLTSGSSEQYF
>TRBV15|NA|TRBJ2-3|NA
TGTGCCACCAGCAGAGGGCAGGGGGCGGGAGAGAGTAGCACAGATACGCAGTATTTT
CATSRGQGAGESSTDTQYF
>TRBV7-9|NA|TRBJ2-3|NA
TGTGCCAGCAGCTTCACAGATACGCAGTATTTT
CASSFTDTQYF
>TRBV15|NA|TRBJ2-3|NA
TGTGCCACCAGCAGGGTGGGGGCAGATACGCAGTATTTT
CATSRVGADTQYF
>TRBV6-5|NA|TRBJ2-7|NA
TGTGCCAGCAGTTATGCTCTGGGCTACGAGCAGTACTTC
CASSYALGYEQYF
>TRBV29-1|NA|TRBJ1-1|NA
TGCAGCGCCCCGGAGGGGGACACTGAAGCTTTCTTT
CSAPEGDTEAFF